Following are 5 T cell receptor beta chains from one sample sequenced in a study of immune characterization of retroperitoneal liposarcoma. A single record per CDR3 protein comes from TCRdb applying MiXCR to the PCR reads. The sample shows about 10,000 distinct CDR3 sequences, around 37% of them seen only once. The specimen was tumor tissue. Receptors were obtained from a female donor with retroperitoneal liposarcoma.

This clonotype has more than one count but fewer than ten. The chain has TRBV10-2 and TRBJ2-1, with D tentatively TRBD1 (6 bases). The end of the DNA fits TRBJ2-5 better, so the J call may be wrong. CDR1 and CDR2 from the germline V gene are WSHSY and SAAADI. The CDR3 consists of 13 residues. CDR3 coding DNA: TGCGCCAGCAGTGAGACAGGGTTGGAGACCCAGTACTTC. Amino acids: CASSETGLETQYF.

The chain carries TRBV6-5 and TRBJ2-5; 7 positions agree with TRBD2. The tail of the sequence fits TRBJ2-1 better, so the J call may be wrong. The length of the CDR3 is 17 residues. Germline loops: CDR1 MNHEY, CDR2 SVGAGI. This CDR3 reads CASSYSGGGPAYNEQFF. DNA for the CDR3: TGTGCCAGCAGTTACTCGGGGGGAGGGCCGGCCTACAATGAGCAGTTCTTC.

The chain joins TRBV11-2 to TRBJ1-4; no clear D. The ends were cut back, 5 bases at V and 7 bases at J, with 17 bases in the middle. The germline gives CDR1 SGHAT, CDR2 FQNNGV. This CDR3 has 15 residues. The CDR3: CASSPLLGYGEKLFF. CDR3 DNA: TGTGCCAGCAGCCCGTTGCTTGGGTACGGTGAAAAACTGTTTTTT.

By proportion, this clonotype is medium-sized (0.01 to 0.1%). The V and J genes are TRBV6-1 and TRBJ2-1; 10 nucleotides agree with TRBD1. The DNA end lines up better with TRBJ2-7; the J call may be wrong. There are 14 residues in the CDR3. The germline V gene encodes CDR1 MNHNS and CDR2 SASEGT. The DNA for the CDR3 is TGTGCCAGCAGTGAAGGACAGGGGGCATACGAGCAGTACTTC. This codes for CASSEGQGAYEQYF.

This clonotype was observed a handful of times. V usage is TRBV7-8 and J usage is TRBJ2-5, with 7 nucleotides matching TRBD2. There are 18 residues in the CDR3. With 4 bases clipped from V and 2 bases from J, the junction kept 16 bases outside the gene matches. Germline-derived CDR1 and CDR2 are SGHVS and FQNEAQ. The CDR3 region has the DNA TGTGCCAGCAGCTCCGGCCGCCGTCAGCGGGGTCCGCAAGAGACCCAGTACTTC. Protein product: CASSSGRRQRGPQETQYF.